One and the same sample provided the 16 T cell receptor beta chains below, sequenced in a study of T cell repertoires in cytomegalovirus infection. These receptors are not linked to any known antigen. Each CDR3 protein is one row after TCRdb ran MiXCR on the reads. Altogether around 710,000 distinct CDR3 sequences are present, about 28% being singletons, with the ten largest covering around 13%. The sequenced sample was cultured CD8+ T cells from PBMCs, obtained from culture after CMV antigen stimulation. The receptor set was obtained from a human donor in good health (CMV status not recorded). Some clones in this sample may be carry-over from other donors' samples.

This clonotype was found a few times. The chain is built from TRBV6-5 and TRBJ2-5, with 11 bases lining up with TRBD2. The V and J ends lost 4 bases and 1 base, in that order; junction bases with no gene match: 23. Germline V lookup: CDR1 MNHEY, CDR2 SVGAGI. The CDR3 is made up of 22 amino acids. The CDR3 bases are TGTGCCAGCAGTTCTAGTCTCGGGACGGGACTAGCGGCCTCGTCCGGCCAAGAGACCCAGTACTTC. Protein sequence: CASSSSLGTGLAASSGQETQYF.

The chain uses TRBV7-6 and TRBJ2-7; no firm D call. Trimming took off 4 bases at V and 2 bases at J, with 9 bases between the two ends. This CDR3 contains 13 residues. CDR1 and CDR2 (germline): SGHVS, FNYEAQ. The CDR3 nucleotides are TGTGCCAGCAGCTCCGACATGACCTACGAGCAGTACGTC. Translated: CASSSDMTYEQYV.

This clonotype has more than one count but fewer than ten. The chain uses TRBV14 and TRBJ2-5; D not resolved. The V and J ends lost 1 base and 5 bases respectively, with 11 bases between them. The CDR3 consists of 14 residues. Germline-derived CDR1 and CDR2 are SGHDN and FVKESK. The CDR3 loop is CASSQGLLWETQYF. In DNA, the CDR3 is TGTGCCAGCAGCCAAGGACTGCTGTGGGAGACCCAGTACTTC.

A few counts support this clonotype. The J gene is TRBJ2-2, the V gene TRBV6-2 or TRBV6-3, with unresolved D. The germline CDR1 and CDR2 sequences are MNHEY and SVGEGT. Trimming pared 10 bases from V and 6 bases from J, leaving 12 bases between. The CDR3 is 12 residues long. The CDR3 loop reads CATDPGAGELFF. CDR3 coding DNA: TGTGCCACCGATCCTGGGGCCGGGGAGCTGTTTTTT.

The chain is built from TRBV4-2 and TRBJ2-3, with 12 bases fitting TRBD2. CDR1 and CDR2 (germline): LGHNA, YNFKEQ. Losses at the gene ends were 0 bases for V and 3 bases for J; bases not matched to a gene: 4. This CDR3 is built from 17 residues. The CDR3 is CASSQDELAGGTDTQYF. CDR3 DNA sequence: TGTGCCAGCAGCCAAGACGAACTAGCGGGGGGAACAGATACGCAGTATTTT.

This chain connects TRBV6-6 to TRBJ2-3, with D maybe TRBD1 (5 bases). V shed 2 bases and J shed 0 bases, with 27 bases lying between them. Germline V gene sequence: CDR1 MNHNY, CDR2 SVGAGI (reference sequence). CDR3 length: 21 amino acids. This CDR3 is CASSYTGPSPADKTSTDTQYF. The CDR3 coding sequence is TGTGCCAGCAGTTACACCGGGCCGTCACCCGCGGACAAGACTAGCACAGATACGCAGTATTTT.

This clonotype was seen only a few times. The CDR3 DNA follows: TGTGCCAGCAGCCGCCGGGTAGCTGACACCGGGGAGCTGTTTTTT. This codes for CASSRRVADTGELFF. The gene calls are TRBV7-9 and TRBJ2-2; no definite D call. V gave up 5 bases and J gave up 3 bases, with 13 bases separating them. Germline V gene data show CDR1 as SEHNR and CDR2 as FQNEAQ (reference sequence). The CDR3 covers 15 residues. Looking up the rest from reference TRBV7-9 and TRBJ2-2 gives the full variable domain: DTGVSQNPRHKITKRGQNVTFRCDPISEHNRLYWYRQTLGQGPEFLTYFQNEAQLEKSRLLSDRFSAERPKGSFSTLEIQRTEQGDSAMYLCASSRRVADTGELFFGEGSRLTVL.

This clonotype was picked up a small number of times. CDR3 sequence: CASSLLVVYNEQFF. In DNA, the CDR3 is TGTGCCAGCAGTTTGTTAGTTGTCTACAATGAGCAGTTCTTC. The chain joins TRBV12-3 or TRBV12-4 to TRBJ2-1, with unresolved D. V was cut by 3 bases and J by 3 bases, with 9 bases left in between. CDR3 length: 14 residues.

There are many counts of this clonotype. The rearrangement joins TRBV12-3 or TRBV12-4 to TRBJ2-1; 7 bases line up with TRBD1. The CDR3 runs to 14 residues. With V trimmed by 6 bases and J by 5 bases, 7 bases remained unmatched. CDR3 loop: CASRPGQANNEQFF. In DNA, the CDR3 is TGTGCCAGCAGACCCGGACAGGCGAACAATGAGCAGTTCTTC.

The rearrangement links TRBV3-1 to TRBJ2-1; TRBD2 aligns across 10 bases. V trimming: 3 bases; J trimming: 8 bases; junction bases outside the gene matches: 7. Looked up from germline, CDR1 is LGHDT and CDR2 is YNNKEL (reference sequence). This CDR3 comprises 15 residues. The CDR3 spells CASSHKRGGPDEQFF. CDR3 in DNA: TGTGCCAGCAGCCACAAGCGGGGGGGCCCCGATGAGCAGTTCTTC.

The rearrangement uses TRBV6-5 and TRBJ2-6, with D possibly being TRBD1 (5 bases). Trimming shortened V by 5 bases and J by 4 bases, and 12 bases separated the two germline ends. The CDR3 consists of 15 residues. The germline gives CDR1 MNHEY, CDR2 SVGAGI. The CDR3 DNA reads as TGTGCCAGCAGTCGGGCAGGGTACGGGGCCAACGTCCTGACTTTC. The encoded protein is CASSRAGYGANVLTF.

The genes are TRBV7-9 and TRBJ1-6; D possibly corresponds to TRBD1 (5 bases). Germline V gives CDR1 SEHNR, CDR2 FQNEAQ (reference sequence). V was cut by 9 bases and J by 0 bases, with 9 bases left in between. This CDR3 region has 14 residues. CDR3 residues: CASYRSSYNSPLHF. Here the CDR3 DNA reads TGTGCCAGTTACAGGAGCTCCTATAATTCACCCCTCCACTTT.

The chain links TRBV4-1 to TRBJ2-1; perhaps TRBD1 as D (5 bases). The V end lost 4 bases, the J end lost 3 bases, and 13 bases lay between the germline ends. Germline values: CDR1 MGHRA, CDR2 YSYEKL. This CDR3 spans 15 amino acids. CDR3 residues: CASSPTTVSYNEQFF. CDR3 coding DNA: TGCGCCAGCAGCCCCACGACAGTTAGCTACAATGAGCAGTTCTTC.

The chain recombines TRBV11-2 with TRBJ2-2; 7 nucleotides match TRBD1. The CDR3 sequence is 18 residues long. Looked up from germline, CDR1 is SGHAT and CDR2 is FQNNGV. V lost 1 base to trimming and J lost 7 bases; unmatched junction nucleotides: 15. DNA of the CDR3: TGTGCCAGCAGCTTAGCCGTATGGGCGACAGGGTGGAACGGGGAGCTGTTTTTT. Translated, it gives CASSLAVWATGWNGELFF.

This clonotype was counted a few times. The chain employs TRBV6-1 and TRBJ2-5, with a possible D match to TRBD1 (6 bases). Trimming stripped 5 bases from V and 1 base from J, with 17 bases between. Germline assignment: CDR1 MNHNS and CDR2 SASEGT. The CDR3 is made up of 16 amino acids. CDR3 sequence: CASSLVPGTTQETQYF. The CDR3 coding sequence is TGTGCCAGCAGTTTAGTACCCGGGACAACCCAAGAGACCCAGTACTTC.

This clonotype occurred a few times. The CDR3 sequence: CASSFLASYEQYV. The CDR3 DNA reads TGTGCCAGCAGTTTCTTAGCATCCTACGAGCAGTACGTC. The chain links TRBV28 to TRBJ2-7; no definite D call. V shed 3 bases and J shed 1 base, with 7 bases lying between them. Germline V gene sequence: CDR1 MDHEN, CDR2 SYDVKM. The CDR3 extends over 13 amino acids.